This entry describes one TCR beta chain. As yet, its antigen is unknown. The CDR3 runs to 14 residues. The ends were cut back, 7 bases at V and 1 base at J, with 12 bases in the middle. The individuals who served as donors were healthy Caucasians living in Russia, aged about 6 to 100. These data are taken from a study of blood T cells in healthy people across ages. The second PCR ran roughly 6 to 11 cycles with a sample-barcoded 5' primer and J-beta primers. Each cDNA molecule was tagged by a template-switch adaptor with 12 random nucleotides. MiXCR, run by TCRdb on the 5' RACE reads, gives a single entry per CDR3 protein. Among 1.4 million or so distinct CDR3 sequences, approximately 43% were seen once, and the ten largest hold around 4%. Study results and limitations: The study found TCR beta diversity correlated strongly with naive T cell percentage. Whereas aged donors had fewer naive CD4+ cells, long-lived donors had more of them and higher diversity.

This chain connects TRBV12-3 or TRBV12-4 to TRBJ2-3, with D possibly matching TRBD1 (6 bases). This clonotype was obtained from a woman aged 18-29 years in good health. Sequenced: blood. The CDR3 DNA sequence: TGTGCCAGCACGGCGCAGGGGCGCACAGATACGCAGTATTTT. It encodes CASTAQGRTDTQYF.